One and the same sample provided the 26 T cell receptor beta chains below, sequenced in a study of CD8 T cells in ankylosing spondylitis. Study outcomes and limitations: Made up of several highly homologous variants, a TCR beta motif appeared characteristic of ankylosing spondylitis blood.

What these receptors recognize is not known. TCRdb used MiXCR to reprocess the 5' RACE reads, holding one entry per CDR3 protein. The sample carries about 800,000 distinct CDR3 sequences, 10% to 15% recorded once. The specimen was blood, either unsorted or a sorted T cell fraction (not recorded which). The source is a male donor with ankylosing spondylitis.

This clonotype was seen once. A much more abundant neighbour one base away suggests this may be a read error. The chain couples TRBV12-3 or TRBV12-4 to TRBJ1-1, with D uncertain. The CDR3 is 12 amino acids. Deletions cut 7 bases from V and 2 bases from J, with 8 bases between. The CDR3 region is CASTRNNTEAFF. The CDR3 bases are TGTGCCAGCACTCGGAACAACACTGAAGCTTTCTTT.

The chain employs TRBV27 and TRBJ2-7, with 8 nucleotides matching TRBD2. CDR3 length: 16 residues. Per germline, CDR1 MNHEY and CDR2 SMNVEV (reference sequence). V was clipped by 3 bases and J by 0 bases; unmatched bases: 7. The CDR3 coding sequence is TGTGCCAGCAGTTTGATGGCGGGGGGCAGCTCCTACGAGCAGTACTTC. It encodes CASSLMAGGSSYEQYF.

CDR3 nucleotide sequence: TGCAGTGCTAGAGATGTTGGGAGCCGTGCCAAAAACATTCAGTACTTC. Translation: CSARDVGSRAKNIQYF. The V and J genes are TRBV20-1 and TRBJ2-4; maybe TRBD2 (5 bases). V lost 0 bases to trimming and J lost 1 base, with 13 bases between them. The CDR3 has 16 residues. Germline assignment: CDR1 DFQATT and CDR2 SNEGSKA (reference sequence).

This chain links TRBV20-1 with TRBJ2-4, with TRBD2 matching over 12 bases. Germline V lookup: CDR1 DFQATT, CDR2 SNEGSKA (reference sequence). Losses at the gene ends were 0 bases for V and 0 bases for J; bases not matched to a gene: 9. The CDR3 sequence is 19 residues long. In DNA, the CDR3 is TGCAGTGCTAGAGATCCCCGGACTAGCGGGATACTAGCCAAAAACATTCAGTACTTC. Its protein is CSARDPRTSGILAKNIQYF.

This chain uses TRBV12-5 with TRBJ1-1; possible D gene TRBD1, 6 bases. CDR1 is LGHNT, CDR2 FRNRAP, per germline. V lost 6 bases to trimming and J lost 11 bases, with 16 bases between them. The CDR3 is 12 amino acids. Here the CDR3 reads CASGEQGGGAFF. Here the CDR3 DNA reads TGTGCTAGTGGAGAACAGGGTGGAGGCGCTTTCTTT. The variable domain in full, completed from reference TRBV12-5 and TRBJ1-1, reads DARVTQTPRHKVTEMGQEVTMRCQPILGHNTVFWYRQTMMQGLELLAYFRNRAPLDDSGMPKDRFSAEMPDATLATLKIQPSEPRDSAVYFCASGEQGGGAFFGQGTRLTVV.

This clonotype was detected only a few times. The CDR3 here is CSAHRRDSYLYEQYF. In DNA, the CDR3 is TGCAGTGCTCACCGACGGGACTCCTATTTATACGAGCAGTACTTC. The chain uses TRBV20-1 and TRBJ2-7; tentatively, D is TRBD2 (6 bases). Trimming removed 5 bases at V and 4 bases at J, with 21 bases between. The CDR3 loop spans 15 amino acids. Germline CDR1 DFQATT, CDR2 SNEGSKA (reference sequence).

V gene TRBV5-6 combines with J gene TRBJ1-4, with D possibly TRBD1 on 6 matching bases. V gave up 0 bases and J gave up 7 bases, with 16 bases separating them. The germline gives CDR1 SGHDT, CDR2 YYEEEE. The CDR3 is made up of 16 amino acids. CDR3 DNA sequence: TGTGCCAGCAGCTTGGAAGGGGCCTCCAGGGGTGAAAAACTGTTTTTT. Translating gives CASSLEGASRGEKLFF.

This clonotype was recorded a few times. The gene calls are TRBV13 and TRBJ1-3, with D possibly TRBD1 on 5 matching bases. The CDR3 sequence is 13 residues long. The V gene's germline CDR1 is PRHDT and CDR2 FYEKMQ (reference sequence). The V end lost 7 bases, the J end lost 3 bases, and 10 bases lay between the germline ends. For the CDR3, the DNA is TGTGCCAGCACTCGGGACTTTGGAAACACCATATATTTT. Translated: CASTRDFGNTIYF.

This clonotype was detected a few times. V usage is TRBV4-2 and J usage is TRBJ2-1; 10 bases are a match to TRBD1. The CDR3 loop spans 20 amino acids. From germline, CDR1 is LGHNA and CDR2 YNFKEQ. Trimming removed 0 bases from V and 3 bases from J; junction bases left unmatched: 14. For the CDR3, the DNA is TGTGCCAGCAGCCAAGAAAGGTTCCTCAGGACAGGGGGTTTCTACAATGAGCAGTTCTTC. Translated: CASSQERFLRTGGFYNEQFF.

At least ten counts were recorded for this clonotype. V and J are TRBV5-5 and TRBJ1-5; D is perhaps TRBD1 (5 bases). The V end was cut by 3 bases, the J end by 8 bases, with 12 bases between. Germline CDR1 reads SGHKS; CDR2 reads YYEKEE (reference sequence). The CDR3 is 13 amino acids. Written as DNA, the CDR3 is TGTGCCAGCAGCTCACTGGGGGTCGAGCCCCAGCATTTT. Its translation is CASSSLGVEPQHF.

In this sample, this clonotype turned up a few times. V usage is TRBV12-3 or TRBV12-4 and J usage is TRBJ2-7; 8 nucleotides line up with TRBD2. With 5 bases clipped from V and 9 bases from J, the junction kept 15 bases outside the gene matches. The CDR3 is 15 residues long. This CDR3 reads CASSILGTRGRGQYF. For the CDR3, the DNA is TGTGCCAGCAGTATACTCGGGACTAGAGGCCGCGGGCAGTACTTC.

The CDR3 sequence: CASSFGSLSASSTDTQYF. CDR3 nucleotides: TGTGCCAGCAGCTTTGGGTCCCTCTCTGCCTCTAGCACAGATACGCAGTATTTT. The V call is TRBV11-2, the J call TRBJ2-3; D ambiguous. The CDR3 spans 18 residues. Trimming took 3 bases from V and 0 from J, leaving 19 bases between them. Germline V lookup: CDR1 SGHAT, CDR2 FQNNGV.

The sample holds a few counts of this clonotype. The chain couples TRBV7-2 to TRBJ2-7, with D perhaps TRBD2 (6 bases). CDR3 size: 14 residues. Trimming removed 5 bases at V and 6 bases at J, with 17 bases between. Germline lookup yields CDR1 SGHTA and CDR2 FQGNSA. The CDR3 DNA reads as TGTGCCAGCAGCCCGGGCCGGGGGTTGGGCGAGCAGTACTTC. This translates into CASSPGRGLGEQYF. Full variable domain (remainder filled in from reference TRBV7-2 and TRBJ2-7): GAGVSQSPSNKVTEKGKDVELRCDPISGHTALYWYRQSLGQGLEFLIYFQGNSAPDKSGLPSDRFSAERTGGSVSTLTIQRTQQEDSAVYLCASSPGRGLGEQYFGPGTRLTVT.

This clonotype was recorded a few times. J is TRBJ2-7 and V is TRBV27; possible D gene TRBD1, 6 bases. Trimming took off 9 bases at V and 5 bases at J, with 14 bases between the two ends. The germline gives CDR1 MNHEY, CDR2 SMNVEV (reference sequence). There are 12 residues in the CDR3. Here the CDR3 DNA reads TGTGCCAGTCCGACAGGAATCCACGAGCAGTACTTC. This translates into CASPTGIHEQYF.

In its sample, this clonotype was seen a few times. The V and J genes are TRBV4-3 and TRBJ1-4; tentatively, D is TRBD1 (5 bases). From germline, CDR1 is LGHNA and CDR2 YSLEER. V was trimmed by 2 bases and J by 7 bases, leaving 17 bases between them. The CDR3 loop spans 16 amino acids. The CDR3 spells CASSQRDGPGGEKLFF. CDR3 DNA: TGCGCCAGCAGCCAAAGGGACGGGCCTGGGGGTGAAAAACTGTTTTTT.

This clonotype was seen only a few times. V is TRBV24-1 and J is TRBJ2-1, with 7 bases fitting TRBD2. The V gene end was trimmed by 10 bases and the J gene end by 9 bases; junction bases not matched to a gene: 11. This CDR3 has 13 amino acids. Per germline, CDR1 KGHDR and CDR2 SFDVKD. The CDR3 region is CATSQGTISEQFF. Written as DNA, the CDR3 is TGTGCCACGTCTCAAGGGACTATCTCTGAGCAGTTCTTC.

This clonotype was seen repeatedly, ten times or more. This chain joins TRBV20-1 and TRBJ1-4; D not certain. V was clipped by 5 bases and J by 2 bases, with 15 bases between them. Germline-derived CDR1 and CDR2 are DFQATT and SNEGSKA (reference sequence). The CDR3 runs to 15 residues. The CDR3 nucleotides read TGCAGTGCTGCCCGGACCCCCAGGACTAATGAAAAACTGTTTTTT. Its protein is CSAARTPRTNEKLFF.

The chain uses TRBV30 and TRBJ1-6; D is possibly TRBD1 (5 bases). Germline-derived CDR1 and CDR2 are GTSNPN and SVGIG (reference sequence). The CDR3 runs to 18 residues. V was cut by 0 bases and J by 0 bases, with 15 bases left in between. CDR3 bases: TGTGCCTGGAGTGTTGGGCAGGGCCGACTCTCCTATAATTCACCCCTCCACTTT. Translating gives CAWSVGQGRLSYNSPLHF. The entire variable domain, with the rest obtained from reference TRBV30 and TRBJ1-6, is as follows: SQTIHQWPATLVQPVGSPLSLECTVEGTSNPNLYWYRQAAGRGLQLLFYSVGIGQISSEVPQNLSASRPQDRQFILSSKKLLLSDSGFYLCAWSVGQGRLSYNSPLHFGNGTRLTVT.

Worth noting for this clonotype: Sequence at one end of the junction differs from germline and may be a read error. This chain connects TRBV20-1 to TRBJ1-1, with D maybe TRBD1 (6 bases). CDR1 is DFQATT and CDR2 is SNEGSKA in the germline V gene (reference sequence). The CDR3 is 15 amino acids. The CDR3 loop reads CSARGLWTAHTEAYF. The DNA of the CDR3 is TGCAGTGCTAGGGGATTGTGGACAGCCCACACTGAAGCTTACTTT.

As to this clonotype: At one end the junction does not follow the germline gene, possibly because of a read error. The gene calls are TRBV6-2 or TRBV6-3 and TRBJ1-5, with 7 bases that match TRBD1. Germline V CDR1 and CDR2: MNHEY, SVGEGT. The CDR3 contains 15 residues. Here the CDR3 reads CASSQGGAWGQPQHF. The CDR3 nucleotides are TGTGCCAGCAGCCAAGGGGGGGCTTGGGGACAGCCCCAACATTTT.

The rearrangement uses TRBV20-1 and TRBJ2-3, with D hard to call. The germline gives CDR1 DFQATT, CDR2 SNEGSKA (reference sequence). V dropped 0 bases and J dropped 3 bases, with 16 bases sitting between them. The CDR3 runs 16 residues. This chain's CDR3 is CSARDILRSVTDTQYF. CDR3 in DNA: TGCAGTGCTAGAGATATTTTAAGGTCTGTTACAGATACGCAGTATTTT.

This clonotype came up a few times. The genes are TRBV5-6 and TRBJ1-2; no clear D. This CDR3 contains 13 residues. Deletions cut 1 base from V and 8 bases from J, with 12 bases between. The germline CDR1 and CDR2 sequences are SGHDT and YYEEEE. The CDR3 sequence: CASSLSTSDGYTF. CDR3 nucleotide sequence: TGTGCCAGCAGCTTGTCCACCTCTGACGGCTACACCTTC.

Many counts were recorded for this clonotype. The chain uses TRBV20-1 and TRBJ2-3; weak D call: TRBD1 (6 bases). V lost 5 bases and J lost 1, with 10 bases in between. This CDR3 is 13 amino acids long. Germline assignment: CDR1 DFQATT and CDR2 SNEGSKA (reference sequence). CDR3 protein: CSAWGRGTDTQYF. As DNA, the CDR3 is TGCAGTGCTTGGGGGCGCGGCACAGATACGCAGTATTTT.

This clonotype has ten or more counts. The V and J genes are TRBV29-1 and TRBJ2-2; D is ambiguous. V dropped 6 bases and J dropped 5 bases, with 4 bases sitting between them. The CDR3 covers 10 residues. The germline V gene encodes CDR1 SQVTM and CDR2 ANQGSEA. CDR3 sequence reads: CSVGTGELFF. The CDR3, as DNA: TGCAGCGTGGGGACCGGGGAGCTGTTTTTT.

CDR3 DNA: TGTGCCACCAGCAGAGATCCTGGTTCCGGGCCCCAGCATTTT. This translates into CATSRDPGSGPQHF. This chain links TRBV15 with TRBJ1-5; no clear D gene. CDR1 is LNHNV and CDR2 is YYDKDF in the germline V gene (reference sequence). The length of the CDR3 is 14 residues. Trimming left V 0 bases short and J 9 bases short, with 12 bases between.

The rearrangement uses TRBV12-3 or TRBV12-4 and TRBJ2-1; D remains ambiguous. V dropped 6 bases and J dropped 5 bases, with 14 bases sitting between them. The CDR3 is 14 residues long. The CDR3 is CASSLQPQDNEQFF. The CDR3 DNA is TGTGCCAGCAGCCTTCAACCCCAGGACAATGAGCAGTTCTTC.